The rows below give T cell receptor beta chains drawn from one sample of a study of identical twins. MiXCR was run by TCRdb on the 5' RACE reads, yielding one entry per CDR3 protein. The table shows over 500,000 distinct CDR3 sequences, with around 20% occurring only once. This same sample was also taken into another study, of T cells expressing NK-cell markers.

Material for sequencing was CD4+ T cells sorted from blood. These receptors originate from a woman aged 18-30 years in good health. The conserved cysteine and the conserved F or W are not part of the CDR3 here. Each record gives: V gene, CDR3 protein.

TRBV20-1 | SAREDSGRDTQY
TRBV20-1 | SASQGTDGNQPQH
TRBV4-1 | ASSQEASSNNEQF
TRBV29-1 | SVVDTEAF
TRBV11-2 | ASSLGLAASTDTQY
TRBV5-1 | ASSQTRIKYNEQF
TRBV5-1 | ASSFRGPYPSGTDTQY
TRBV4-2 | ASSQAPAGGRNTGELF
TRBV9 | ASSSRSPATDTQY
TRBV29-1 | SAAEAF
TRBV12-3/TRBV12-4 | ASSLEPGGQPQH
TRBV6-5 | ASSYRGAGYGYT
TRBV28 | ASSHQMGGTDTQY
TRBV28 | ASSRLAPYEQY
TRBV5-1 | ASSLGQDGYT
TRBV5-1 | ASTGTSNNEQF
TRBV9 | ASSLRTFRVNSEAF
TRBV7-2 | ASSLGLRTRETQY
TRBV5-6 | ASSTGVRENEQF
TRBV20-1 | SASRGAGAETQY
TRBV29-1 | SVLDRGPYNEQF
TRBV12-3/TRBV12-4 | ASRQLAGGPDEQF
TRBV6-1 | ASRRTGFRNSPLH
TRBV18 | ASSPHQQGYSGNTIY
TRBV20-1 | SASKTGGIYEQY
TRBV18 | ASSGETAQY
TRBV20-1 | SATGGSGYT
TRBV7-4 | ASSSPLEQF
TRBV2 | ASSEEETANTGELF
TRBV6-5 | ASSFGVSGSAPLH
TRBV5-1 | ASSVLSGATDTQY
TRBV12-3/TRBV12-4 | ASSSSRLAGNPRGI
TRBV20-1 | SANTDTQY
TRBV12-5 | ASGFRYPPLH
TRBV5-6 | ASSWESTFSYEQY
TRBV19 | ASNGGRGSDTQY
TRBV7-9 | ASSASSGGDFYNEQF
TRBV7-2 | ASSLERAGPTDTQY
TRBV10-3 | AISEPGQMTDTQY
TRBV5-1 | ASSLEGGPHGELF
TRBV5-1 | ASSTRTGDYGYT
TRBV10-3 | ATRGGGGYNEQF
TRBV9 | ASSPPGGGMPGTQY
TRBV15 | ATSRGLAGASEQY
TRBV6-1 | ASIPGSSYNEQF
TRBV20-1 | SARDPLGAPDTQY
TRBV29-1 | SVIPIAGNEQF
TRBV29-1 | SLNALGGNNEQF
TRBV30 | AWSAGTHKTLSYEQY
TRBV12-3/TRBV12-4 | ASSSSGTQYGYT
TRBV6-1 | ASRGSGPYEQY
TRBV6-2/TRBV6-3 | ASSYLDNNQPQH
TRBV3-1 | ASSPRGATYEQY
TRBV2 | ASSEGLAAYTDTQY
TRBV12-5 | ASGLVLGRTGQETQY
TRBV12-3/TRBV12-4 | ASSPFPGTDSYEQY
TRBV12-3/TRBV12-4 | ASSPGGLTDTQY
TRBV18 | ASSSDRGGKQY
TRBV6-1 | ASSRDRNNEQF